The source of this TCR beta chain is a study of cytomegalovirus exposure and HLA in healthy donors. General study results and limits: The study put some 160 TCR beta chains on its list as cytomegalovirus-associated.

PCR amplification relied on 60 Vbeta primers (plus 13 Jbeta primers). Produced via immunoSEQ multiplex PCR; TCRdb's table is partial and in-frame only. The data contain approximately 130,000 clones, around three quarters of them singletons. On this clone: What it binds is unknown.

V trimming: 5 bases; J trimming: 5 bases; junction bases outside the gene matches: 3. CDR1 and CDR2 from the germline V gene are MNHNS and SASEGT. The CDR3 is made up of 15 amino acids. The source material was PBMCs. The TCR comes from a man aged 30 to 45 in good health and CMV-seronegative. The J gene is TRBJ2-1, the V gene TRBV6-1; 13 bases fit TRBD2. CDR3 sequence: CASSFGLAGDNEQFF. In nucleotides, the CDR3 is TGTGCCAGCAGTTTCGGACTAGCGGGAGACAATGAGCAGTTCTTC.